This entry is about one TCR beta chain. The antigen is unknown. These data come from a study of T cell responses to AZD1222 COVID-19 vaccine. Study findings and constraints: Donors were mostly white British, more females; clonal diversity possibly underestimated. Spike-spanning, vaccine-associated CD4 TCRs were dominant at 160-218 and 743-854.

The assay was immunoSEQ multiplex PCR, and TCRdb's table has in-frame clones only and misses some. The data hold some 110,000 clones, with around 89% observed a single time. This clonotype was obtained from an adult who received the AZD1222 COVID-19 vaccine. The sample consisted of peripheral blood, taken 28 days after the second AZD1222 dose.

CDR3 nucleotides: TGTGCCAGCAGCTTGGGGGAGTCCTACGAGCAGTACTTC. This sequence encodes CASSLGESYEQYF. The V call is TRBV11-3, the J call TRBJ2-7, with D perhaps assigned TRBD1 or TRBD2 (5 bases each). The CDR3 covers 13 residues. With 3 bases removed from V and 1 base from J, the gap between germline ends came to 7 bases. From germline, CDR1 is SGHNT and CDR2 YENEEA.